Sequencing of this T cell receptor (beta chain) was carried out in a study of shared clonotypes between healthy human individuals. Naive CD8 populations comprised CD45RO-negative cells positively selected for CCR7, excluding terminally differentiated effector memory CD45RA+ cells. Researchers divided each subset's genomic DNA evenly across several immunoSEQ plates. Original handling: Junction-only sequences produced by ImmunoSEQ had no quality scores, so filtering differed. TCRdb's table, derived via immunoSEQ multiplex PCR, lists solely in-frame clones and lacks some. Clonal size and the V and J genes are those of that table, whereas D and trimming came from the DNA. This table has fewer than 700,000 clones, 85% to 95% appearing once. This CDR3 contains 12 residues. CDR1 and CDR2 from the germline V gene are SNHLY and FYNNEI. Trimming shortened V by 5 bases and J by 7 bases, and 11 bases separated the two germline ends.

This TCR was recovered from a woman aged 25-40 years in good health. The sample consisted of naive CD8+ T cells sorted from blood. V and J are TRBV2 and TRBJ1-1, with D hard to call. CDR3 nucleotide sequence: TGTGCCAGCAGTCTTGAGGAACTTGAAGCTTTCTTT. Residues: CASSLEELEAFF.